Presented here are 13 T cell receptor beta chains from one specimen sequenced in a study of shared clonotypes between healthy human individuals. TCRdb keeps only in-frame clones here, not all; method: immunoSEQ multiplex PCR. The data contain around 2.5 million clones, 90% to 95% of them seen just once; the ten biggest clones take up roughly 0.36%. The material sequenced was naive CD4+ T cells from PBMCs. Subset given: CD45RA+ positively selected. The receptors stem from a young man in good health. Some clones in this sample may be carry-over from other donors' samples.

The V call is TRBV27, the J call TRBJ1-2; TRBD1 aligns across 12 bases. CDR3 length equals 16 residues. The V gene's germline CDR1 is MNHEY and CDR2 SMNVEV (reference sequence). V gave up 4 bases and J gave up 8 bases; unmatched junction bases: 11. The CDR3 region is CASSSPGTGGARGYTF. The CDR3 DNA is TGTGCCAGCAGTTCCCCCGGGACAGGGGGCGCTAGGGGCTACACCTTC.

The chain employs TRBV4-2 and TRBJ2-2; 8 bases are a match to TRBD2. In germline, CDR1 is LGHNA, CDR2 YNFKEQ. With 0 bases clipped from V and 5 bases from J, the junction kept 14 bases outside the gene matches. The CDR3 spans 19 residues. Here the CDR3 reads CASSQDPAGALKGTGELFF. The CDR3 nucleotides read TGTGCCAGCAGCCAAGATCCAGCGGGAGCACTTAAGGGGACCGGGGAGCTGTTTTTT.

This clone was seen a few times. The chain's CDR3 is CAISLGPMNTEAFF. The CDR3 DNA reads TGTGCCATCAGTTTGGGGCCCATGAACACTGAAGCTTTCTTT. V and J are TRBV10-3 and TRBJ1-1; D is possibly TRBD1 (5 bases). CDR3 length equals 14 residues. Per the germline V gene, CDR1 is ENHRY and CDR2 is SYGVKD. Trimming stripped 5 bases from V and 0 bases from J, with 10 bases between.

The chain has TRBV6-1 and TRBJ2-7, with TRBD1 as a possible D gene (6 bases). The CDR3 contains 16 residues. In germline, CDR1 is MNHNS, CDR2 SASEGT. The V gene lost 1 base and the J gene lost 5 bases, with 18 bases spanning the gap. CDR3 DNA: TGTGCCAGCAGTGAAGATAGAAACAGGGTAGTCGACGAGCAGTACTTC. Translating gives CASSEDRNRVVDEQYF.

The rearrangement links TRBV9 to TRBJ2-4; no clear D gene. CDR1 SGDLS and CDR2 YYNGEE come from the germline V gene. The CDR3 runs to 16 residues. Trimming left V 4 bases short and J 0 bases short, with 14 bases between. Here the CDR3 DNA reads TGTGCCAGCAGCCCAGCCGATTGGCCAGCCAAAAACATTCAGTACTTC. It codes for CASSPADWPAKNIQYF.

The genes are TRBV7-8 and TRBJ1-4; D might be TRBD1 (5 bases). The CDR3 extends over 18 amino acids. The germline V gene encodes CDR1 SGHVS and CDR2 FQNEAQ. Between the trimmed V and J ends, which lost 1 base and 7 bases, there was a span of 22 bases. CDR3 sequence (DNA): TGTGCCAGCAGCTTAGGAGTGATGTGGCAGGGTGAAGGTGAAAAACTGTTTTTT. Translating gives CASSLGVMWQGEGEKLFF.

The chain couples TRBV7-9 to TRBJ2-3; a possible D gene is TRBD2 (6 bases). The CDR3 has 17 amino acids. Trimming shortened V by 4 bases and J by 0 bases, and 17 bases separated the two germline ends. CDR1 is SEHNR and CDR2 is FQNEAQ in the germline V gene (reference sequence). The CDR3 reads CASSWPPGLISTDTQYF. Here the CDR3 DNA reads TGTGCCAGCAGCTGGCCCCCGGGACTCATAAGCACAGATACGCAGTATTTT.

The chain employs TRBV9 and TRBJ2-1; D is undetermined. The V and J ends lost 2 bases and 4 bases respectively, with 13 bases between them. This CDR3 region has 15 residues. In germline, CDR1 is SGDLS, CDR2 YYNGEE. The CDR3 sequence is CASSVRGELYNEQFF. CDR3 nucleotides: TGTGCCAGCAGCGTCCGAGGAGAACTATACAATGAGCAGTTCTTC.

This clone was observed a few times. The chain joins TRBV19 to TRBJ1-1; D uncertain. Germline V gene lookup returns CDR1 LNHDA and CDR2 SQIVND (reference sequence). The CDR3 is 12 amino acids. V lost 3 bases and J lost 3, with 5 bases in between. DNA for the CDR3: TGTGCCAGTAGTATGGCCGACACTGAAGCTTTCTTT. It codes for CASSMADTEAFF.

This chain joins TRBV25-1 and TRBJ2-1; tentatively, D is TRBD2 (6 bases). The CDR3 covers 14 residues. Germline V lookup: CDR1 MGHDK, CDR2 SYGVNS. The V gene lost 2 bases and the J gene lost 7 bases, with 12 bases spanning the gap. This CDR3 is CASSEGGAGNEQFF. The CDR3 DNA sequence: TGTGCCAGCAGTGAAGGGGGAGCGGGTAATGAGCAGTTCTTC. Full variable domain (remainder filled in from reference TRBV25-1 and TRBJ2-1): EADIYQTPRYLVIGTGKKITLECSQTMGHDKMYWYQQDPGMELHLIHYSYGVNSTEKGDLSSESTVSRIRTEHFPLTLESARPSHTSQYLCASSEGGAGNEQFFGPGTRLTVL.

This chain connects TRBV28 to TRBJ1-5; TRBD1 is a possible D gene (5 bases). The CDR3 length is 15 residues. Germline values: CDR1 MDHEN, CDR2 SYDVKM. The germline V and J ends were trimmed by 3 bases and 9 bases, with 18 bases remaining between them. The CDR3 loop is CASSFVPGRQGPQHF. CDR3 sequence (DNA): TGTGCCAGCAGTTTTGTTCCGGGCCGCCAGGGGCCCCAGCATTTT.

The V and J genes are TRBV5-1 and TRBJ2-7, with no clear D. The CDR3 extends over 13 amino acids. The V end was cut by 0 bases, the J end by 6 bases, with 10 bases between. Looked up from germline, CDR1 is SGHRS and CDR2 is YFSETQ. The CDR3 region has the DNA TGCGCCAGCAGCTTGGCGGCTCCGGGCGAGCAGTACTTC. Translation: CASSLAAPGEQYF.

DNA for the CDR3: TGTGCCTGGAGACCGGGACGGCTTTTGAGCACTGAAGCTTTCTTT. Translated, it gives CAWRPGRLLSTEAFF. This chain links TRBV30 with TRBJ1-1; possible D gene TRBD1, 5 bases. The CDR3 totals 15 residues. V gave up 3 bases and J gave up 4 bases, with 18 bases separating them. Germline CDR1 is GTSNPN and CDR2 is SVGIG (reference sequence).